Listed below are T cell receptor beta chains from one sample, sequenced in a study of shared clonotypes between healthy human individuals. Clones were sequenced by immunoSEQ multiplex PCR, and TCRdb holds only the in-frame ones, with some missing. The sample records 850,000 to 1,200,000 clones, approximately 68% being singletons. The source material was memory CD4+ T cells sorted from blood. These receptors were collected from a man younger than 35 in good health. Both conserved end residues are part of each CDR3. D genes are given only for firm matches. Size is stated for part of the rows, as once, few or many counts, or as a class when the clone is expanded.

abundance	d_gene	v_gene	j_gene	CDR3nt	CDR3aa
NA	NA	TRBV28	TRBJ1-1	TGTGCCAGCAGTCGCCCTGGACTCCCCGCCAGGGGTGAAGCTTTCTTT	CASSRPGLPARGEAFF
NA	TRBD2	TRBV11-3	TRBJ2-1	TGTGCCAGCAGCTTAGGGTTAGCGGGAGGGGCTGAGCAGTTCTTC	CASSLGLAGGAEQFF
few	NA	TRBV5-1	TRBJ1-6	TGCGCCAGCAGCTTTTCAGGGGAGAATTCACCCCTCCACTTT	CASSFSGENSPLHF
NA	NA	TRBV9	TRBJ1-5	TGTGCCAGCAGCGTAGAGTCTGATCAACGTTCGCCCCAGCATTTT	CASSVESDQRSPQHF
NA	NA	TRBV6-6	TRBJ1-2	TGTGCCAGCAGTACAGGGAACTATGGCTACACCTTC	CASSTGNYGYTF
NA	NA	TRBV30	TRBJ2-5	TGTGCCTGGAGTGTAAAGATGGGGGAGACCCAGTACTTC	CAWSVKMGETQYF
NA	TRBD1	TRBV6-6	TRBJ1-5	TGTGCCAGCAGTGGCAAGACAGGGGGGAGCAATCAGCCCCAGCATTTT	CASSGKTGGSNQPQHF
few	TRBD1	TRBV30	TRBJ1-5	TGTGCCGTCTCGCAGGGGGACGCTCAGCCCCAGCATTTT	CAVSQGDAQPQHF
NA	NA	TRBV29-1	TRBJ1-2	TGCAGCGTTGCGGGAAGTAACTATGGCTACACCTTC	CSVAGSNYGYTF
NA	NA	TRBV5-1	TRBJ1-1	TGCGCCAGCAGCTTGGAAGACATGAACACTGAAGCTTTCTTT	CASSLEDMNTEAFF
NA	NA	TRBV11-2	TRBJ2-7	TGTGCCAGCAGCCCACTAGGGGGAATCTACGAGCAGTACTTC	CASSPLGGIYEQYF
NA	TRBD1	TRBV10-3	TRBJ1-2	TGTGCCACGGGGACAGGCTATGGCTACACCTTC	CATGTGYGYTF
NA	TRBD2	TRBV6-1	TRBJ2-5	TGTGCCAGCAGTGAAGCGCGCCTAGCGGAAGAGACCCAGTACTTC	CASSEARLAEETQYF
many	TRBD2	TRBV5-1	TRBJ2-7	TGCGCCAGCAGCTTGGGAGCGGGACCCTACGAGCAGTACTTC	CASSLGAGPYEQYF
NA	NA	TRBV5-4	TRBJ2-5	TGTGCCAGCAGCCCCGGACCCTCGCCAGAGACCCAGTACTTC	CASSPGPSPETQYF
NA	NA	TRBV2	TRBJ1-6	TGTGCCAGCACCCTTCAAGGCGAAAACTATTCACCCCTCCACTTT	CASTLQGENYSPLHF
once	TRBD2	TRBV18	TRBJ2-7	TGTGCCAGCTCAGCCATTGTTCGGGGGGTGGACGAGCAGTACTTC	CASSAIVRGVDEQYF
NA	NA	TRBV7-9	TRBJ2-5	TGTGCCAGCAGCTTCCAGGGTTTCCAAGAGACCCAGTACTTC	CASSFQGFQETQYF
NA	NA	TRBV19	TRBJ1-1	TGTGCCAGTAGTATTAACTTACGGTCCTGGAACACTGAAGCTTTCTTT	CASSINLRSWNTEAFF
NA	TRBD2	TRBV10-3	TRBJ2-7	TGTGCCACGCATCCCGGGACTAGTGGGGCCTACGAGCAGTACTTC	CATHPGTSGAYEQYF
NA	TRBD1	TRBV5-1	TRBJ2-1	TGCGCCAGTAACAGGGGTTCCACAACCTCCTACAATGAGCAGTTCTTC	CASNRGSTTSYNEQFF
NA	NA	TRBV7-2	TRBJ2-6	TGTGCCAGCAGCTTCGCAGGCTCTGGGGCCAACGTCCTGACTTTC	CASSFAGSGANVLTF
NA	NA	TRBV5-6	TRBJ2-7	TGTGCCAGCAGCCAAGGACTTGGCTCCTACGAGCAGTACTTC	CASSQGLGSYEQYF
NA	NA	TRBV11-3	TRBJ2-7	TGTGCCAGCAGCCCGGGACAACCCCAGGACGAGCAGTACTTC	CASSPGQPQDEQYF
NA	TRBD1	TRBV6-5	TRBJ2-7	TGTGCCAGCAGCAAGGGACAGGGGGCCTACGAGCAGTACTTC	CASSKGQGAYEQYF
NA	NA	TRBV6-5	TRBJ1-1	TGTGCCAGCAGTTACTCGACCGGAGGCGCTGAAGCTTTCTTT	CASSYSTGGAEAFF
few	NA	TRBV7-3	TRBJ2-7	TGTGCCAGCAGCTCGGGACACGACTTGGTGCAGTACTTC	CASSSGHDLVQYF
NA	TRBD2	TRBV7-2	TRBJ2-7	TGTGCCAGCAGCCCCAGGGAGGGCCCCTACGAGCAGTACTTC	CASSPREGPYEQYF
NA	NA	TRBV7-3	TRBJ2-7	TGTGCCAGCAGCCTCGCAGCCGGGGGAGCGCAGTACTTC	CASSLAAGGAQYF
NA	NA	TRBV6-5	TRBJ1-1	TGTGCCAGCAGTTACTCGTCGACGGTGAACACTGAAGCTTTCTTT	CASSYSSTVNTEAFF
NA	TRBD2	TRBV6-5	TRBJ2-1	TGTGCCAGCAGCTGGACTAGCGGACAGTTCAATGAGCAGTTCTTC	CASSWTSGQFNEQFF
NA	NA	TRBV6-1	TRBJ1-2	TGTGCCAGCAGTGACCTGGGCTATGGCTACACCTTC	CASSDLGYGYTF
NA	NA	TRBV5-1	TRBJ1-4	TGCGCCAGCAGCACGGGACCTAATGAAAAACTGTTTTTT	CASSTGPNEKLFF
once	TRBD2	TRBV5-1	TRBJ2-7	TGCGCCAGCAGAACTAGCGGGAGTCACGAGCAGTACTTC	CASRTSGSHEQYF
NA	NA	TRBV5-1	TRBJ1-5	TGCGCCAGTTCCGAGGTGGGTGCCGGTCAGCCCCAGCATTTT	CASSEVGAGQPQHF
few	NA	TRBV9	TRBJ1-1	TGTGCCAGCAGCCCCGTTTCAGCGGCTTTCTTT	CASSPVSAAFF
NA	NA	TRBV2	TRBJ1-2	TGTGCCAGCAGTGAAAATGACAGACCCTATGGCTACACCTTC	CASSENDRPYGYTF
NA	NA	TRBV2	TRBJ1-5	TGTGCCAGCAGTGAACGCGGGCAGGGTTATCAGCCCCAGCATTTT	CASSERGQGYQPQHF
NA	TRBD1	TRBV2	TRBJ2-7	TGTGCCAGCACTTGGGACAGGGTCGAGCAGTACTTC	CASTWDRVEQYF
NA	TRBD1	TRBV18	TRBJ2-3	TGTGCCAGCTCACCGATTAACAGGGGGGTTTCCACAGATACGCAGTATTTT	CASSPINRGVSTDTQYF
NA	NA	TRBV7-9	TRBJ2-5	TGTGCCAGCAGCTTAGGTTTGGCAGGGCAAGAGACCCAGTACTTC	CASSLGLAGQETQYF
NA	NA	TRBV5-1	TRBJ1-2	TGCGCCAGCAGCTTGTTTCTCGGGACACTATTTTCTCGTGGCTACACCTTC	CASSLFLGTLFSRGYTF
NA	NA	TRBV6-1	TRBJ1-5	TGTGCCAGCAGTGTTGTCTGGGACTATAGCAATCAGCCCCAGCATTTT	CASSVVWDYSNQPQHF
NA	NA	TRBV5-4	TRBJ1-2	TGTGCCAGCAGCTCGGGCAGCGGGACAACTTTTTTC	CASSSGSGTTFF
NA	NA	TRBV30	TRBJ2-2	TGTGCCTGGGGCCAGATATGGGGGACCGGGGAGCTGTTTTTT	CAWGQIWGTGELFF
NA	TRBD1	TRBV6-5	TRBJ2-2	TGTGCCAGCAGGACAGGGGGAACCACCGGGGAGCTGTTTTTT	CASRTGGTTGELFF
NA	NA	TRBV19	TRBJ2-2	TGTGCCAGTAGTACGGAGGTCACCGGGGAGCTGTTTTTT	CASSTEVTGELFF
NA	NA	TRBV7-6	TRBJ2-2	TGTGCCAGCAGCTTCCCTGCAGGGGCTACCAACACCGGGGAGCTGTTTTTT	CASSFPAGATNTGELFF
NA	NA	TRBV7-2	TRBJ2-6	TGTGCCAGCAGCTTAGACAGCTCTGGGGCCAACGTCCTGACTTTC	CASSLDSSGANVLTF
NA	NA	TRBV7-9	TRBJ2-5	TGTGCCAGCAGCTTAGGATCGAGGGCCCAAGAGACCCAGTACTTC	CASSLGSRAQETQYF
once	TRBD1	TRBV5-4	TRBJ2-7	TGTGCCAGCAGCTCACAGGGGAGCCCCTACGAGCAGTACTTC	CASSSQGSPYEQYF
NA	TRBD2	TRBV7-8	TRBJ2-1	TGTGCCAGCAGCCCCCGGGGGGGGGCAAGCTCCTACAATGAGCAGTTCTTC	CASSPRGGASSYNEQFF
NA	NA	TRBV2	TRBJ1-5	TGTGCCAGCAGGCTGGACAGTTCACCCCAGCATTTT	CASRLDSSPQHF
NA	NA	TRBV7-7	TRBJ2-1	TGTGCTAGCAGCCCCAGGGAGGATTACAATGAGCAGTTCTTC	CASSPREDYNEQFF
NA	TRBD2	TRBV5-5	TRBJ2-5	TGTGCCAGCAGCGCAGCGGGGGCTAGGGCCCAAGAGACCCAGTACTTC	CASSAAGARAQETQYF
NA	TRBD1	TRBV2	TRBJ1-4	TGTGCCAGCAGCGTTACCGGGACAGACTCTGAAAAACTGTTTTTT	CASSVTGTDSEKLFF
few	NA	TRBV7-2	TRBJ1-2	TGTGCCAGCACCAACGAGGGATCGAACTATGGCTACACCTTC	CASTNEGSNYGYTF
once	TRBD2	TRBV29-1	TRBJ2-7	TGCAGCGTTGAAAAGGTAGCGGGGGGCTGGGGCGAGCAGTACTTC	CSVEKVAGGWGEQYF
NA	NA	TRBV11-2	TRBJ2-5	TGTGCCAGCAGAGGCAGGGTATCGCAAGAGACCCAGTACTTC	CASRGRVSQETQYF
few	TRBD1	TRBV5-3	TRBJ1-5	TGTGCCCTGAATTGGGGGGACAGGGATTTTGGTCAGCCCCAGCATTTT	CALNWGDRDFGQPQHF